The present entry profiles one T cell receptor beta chain with its context. The data belong to a study of T cell changes during pregnancy in multiple sclerosis. Per the germline V gene, CDR1 is SGHNT and CDR2 is YYREEE (reference sequence). This CDR3 comprises 15 residues. The ends lost 4 bases at V and 2 bases at J; junction bases unmatched: 9. Using immunoSEQ multiplex PCR, the repertoire was profiled, and TCRdb retains in-frame clones only, with some absent. Found here are 45,000 to 60,000 clones, more than 90% of them singletons; the top ten hold 3%. This clonotype was obtained from a female donor with multiple sclerosis, enrolled in a pregnancy study. Sequencing used CD8+ T cells from peripheral blood mononuclear cells, obtained before pregnancy. The V and J genes are TRBV5-4 and TRBJ2-7; 7 bases are shared with TRBD1. This CDR3 reads CASSDRTGLAYEQYF. The DNA for the CDR3 is TGTGCCAGCAGCGACCGGACAGGCCTGGCCTACGAGCAGTACTTC.